These 12 T cell receptor beta chains share one sample of origin, sequenced in a study of blood T cell repertoires in COVID-19. Measured with immunoSEQ multiplex PCR; TCRdb has only the in-frame clones, and not every one. Of tens of thousands of clones listed, approximately 80% are singletons. The sample taken for sequencing was peripheral blood. The origin of the receptors is an older woman with acute or convalescent COVID-19.

This chain joins TRBV14 and TRBJ1-2; no clear D gene. V was clipped by 2 bases and J by 8 bases, with 12 bases between them. This CDR3 is 13 amino acids long. Germline values: CDR1 SGHDN, CDR2 FVKESK. This CDR3 reads CASSQMGGYGYTF. The CDR3 coding sequence is TGTGCCAGCAGCCAAATGGGAGGGTACGGCTACACCTTC.

Points on this clone: Distinct nucleotide sequences in the sample also encode this CDR3. The chain carries TRBV5-1 and TRBJ2-3, with TRBD1 identical over 9 bases. Per the germline V gene, CDR1 is SGHRS and CDR2 is YFSETQ. The trim removed 0 bases at V and 5 bases at J, leaving 7 bases unmatched. The CDR3 consists of 16 residues. The CDR3, as DNA: TGCGCCAGCAGCTTGGATCCGGGACAGGGAGGAGATACGCAGTATTTT. The encoded protein is CASSLDPGQGGDTQYF.

The genes are TRBV5-1 and TRBJ2-3; TRBD1 matches 8 bases. Trimming cost V 5 bases and J 0 bases; bases outside gene matches: 2. The CDR3 has 14 residues. In germline, CDR1 is SGHRS, CDR2 YFSETQ. CDR3 amino acids: CASRTGASTDTQYF. As DNA, the CDR3 is TGCGCCAGCAGGACAGGGGCTAGCACAGATACGCAGTATTTT.

This chain connects TRBV6-4 to TRBJ2-7; 10 bases align to TRBD1. V was pared by 5 bases and J by 6 bases, with 7 bases of the junction left unmatched. The V gene's germline CDR1 is MRHNA and CDR2 SNTAGT. This CDR3 comprises 14 residues. CDR3 nucleotides: TGTGCCAGCAGTCCCGGGACAGGGGTATCCGAGCAGTACTTC. Encoded protein: CASSPGTGVSEQYF.

The chain is built from TRBV24-1 and TRBJ2-2; possible D gene TRBD2, 6 bases. Between the trimmed V and J ends, which lost 3 bases and 5 bases, there was a span of 15 bases. CDR1 is KGHDR and CDR2 is SFDVKD in the germline V gene. The CDR3 is made up of 16 amino acids. CDR3 residues: CATSDGRRVRTGELFF. The CDR3 DNA follows: TGTGCCACCAGTGATGGACGGAGGGTGCGTACCGGGGAGCTGTTTTTT.

The chain has TRBV5-1 and TRBJ2-3, with 7 bases that match TRBD1. This CDR3 region has 14 residues. V trimming: 0 bases; J trimming: 4 bases; junction bases outside the gene matches: 2. CDR1 SGHRS and CDR2 YFSETQ come from the germline V gene. The CDR3 sequence is CASSLEGAADTQYF. DNA for the CDR3: TGCGCCAGCAGCTTGGAGGGGGCTGCAGATACGCAGTATTTT.

CDR3 amino acids: CASRRTPLSYNEQFF. The CDR3 bases are TGTGCCAGCAGGAGGACTCCCCTCTCCTACAATGAGCAGTTCTTC. The chain joins TRBV2 to TRBJ2-1; D is perhaps TRBD2 (5 bases). Looked up from germline, CDR1 is SNHLY and CDR2 is FYNNEI. The CDR3 is 15 residues long. V dropped 6 bases and J dropped 0 bases, with 12 bases sitting between them.

This chain links TRBV6-2 or TRBV6-3 with TRBJ2-7; D not resolved. The ends were cut back, 0 bases at V and 7 bases at J, with 10 bases in the middle. The CDR3 sequence is 13 residues long. CDR1 and CDR2 (germline): MNHEY, SVGEGT. As DNA, the CDR3 is TGTGCCAGCAGTTACTCCAGGATGTCTGAGCAGTACTTC. This codes for CASSYSRMSEQYF.

The V and J genes are TRBV3-1 (or the pseudogene TRBV3-2) and TRBJ1-3, with D hard to call. Per the germline V gene, CDR1 is LGHDT and CDR2 is YNNKEL (reference sequence). There are 16 residues in the CDR3. Trimming took off 7 bases at V and 0 bases at J, with 16 bases between the two ends. Written as DNA, the CDR3 is TGTGCCAGCACCCCCGGCGGGAGGTCCTCTGGAAACACCATATATTTT. Translating gives CASTPGGRSSGNTIYF.

The chain couples TRBV5-1 to TRBJ1-2; perhaps TRBD1 as D (5 bases). The CDR3 has 15 residues. Germline loops: CDR1 SGHRS, CDR2 YFSETQ. V dropped 2 bases and J dropped 1 base, with 12 bases sitting between them. As DNA, the CDR3 is TGCGCCAGCAGCTTCGGGGGAGGGATTAACTATGGCTACACCTTC. The encoded protein is CASSFGGGINYGYTF.

The genes are TRBV3-1 (or the pseudogene TRBV3-2) and TRBJ2-1; 8 nucleotides agree with TRBD2. CDR3 size: 15 residues. V lost 4 bases and J lost 3; bases outside the gene matches: 5. Germline lookup yields CDR1 LGHDT and CDR2 YNNKEL (reference sequence). The DNA for the CDR3 is TGTGCCAGCAGCCCCCCTGCGGGGGGCTACAATGAGCAGTTCTTC. As protein: CASSPPAGGYNEQFF.

Only one count was recorded for this clone. This chain uses TRBV5-1 with TRBJ2-3; 13 bases are a match to TRBD2. The trim removed 4 bases at V and 0 bases at J, leaving 2 bases unmatched. The CDR3 is made up of 16 amino acids. The germline gives CDR1 SGHRS, CDR2 YFSETQ. CDR3 in amino acids: CASSTGLAGSTDTQYF. In nucleotides, the CDR3 is TGCGCCAGCAGCACGGGACTAGCGGGAAGCACAGATACGCAGTATTTT.